This entry is about one TCR beta chain. Its antigen remains undetermined. Base quality data are lacking; no much larger clone is found one base away. Trimming removed 2 bases from V and 1 base from J, leaving 12 bases between the germline ends. The CDR3 runs 15 residues from the cysteine to the phenylalanine. The entry retains the CDR3 DNA only, 45 bases that are in frame from base 1. CDR1 and CDR2 are drawn from the germline V gene: SNHLY, FYNNEI. Amplification of TCR beta CDR3 regions was carried out from RNA transcripts. The TCR CDR3 was subjected to a first round of RT-PCR using the HTBI primer set and the Qiagen OneStep RT-PCR kit. A second multiplex PCR round built the libraries, followed by size selection and purification. The libraries were sequenced on an Illumina HiSeq2000 using paired-end 100 bp reads. The published analysis was carried out like this. SOAPnuke was used to process the raw data, removing reads that contained adapters or uncalled bases, had a mean Phred below 15, or lacked an exact match to the constant primer or identifier. High-quality paired reads were merged using COPE v1.2.5, and each unique nucleotide sequence was defined as a clonotype. MiTCR v1.1 was used to align clonotypes to the IMGT TRBV, TRBD and TRBJ reference segments. The analysis was restricted to V-J combinations with a frequency above 0.0001, which together covered about 99% of the repertoires. The TCS score was defined as the ratio of F50 (clonal expansion) to E x V (chaos), calculated using BLOSUM62-based TCRdist between CDR3 peptides within each V-J. Welch's t-statistics and random forest reduced some 510 V-J features to 10 to 15, which were used in a naive Bayes classifier (R e1071). The Morisita-Horn index was used to measure how similar the thyroid and blood repertoires were. Clones were called with MiXCR by TCRdb after fastp trimmed the public reads at Q25, and only in-frame beta chains were retained. Every entry covers one CDR3 protein and lists the most common genes and DNA from its rows. The V and J calls and clone size come from TCRdb's table, not from the authors' own analysis. The table for this sample lists 600,000 to 700,000 distinct CDR3 sequences; just under 45% of them were counted only once. Approximately 6.8% of the sample is in the top ten clones.

This entry is derived from a study of T cells in Graves' hyperthyroidism and ophthalmopathy (dated 2019 in TCRdb). Study-wide context: A discovery cohort of about a hundred patients, 43 with Graves' ophthalmopathy and fewer than 65 with stable Graves' hyperthyroidism, was used to find distinguishing TCR V-J signatures. In addition, the study compared T-cell repertoires in thyroid tissue and in blood from several Graves' hyperthyroidism patients. The 100 discovery patients were divided at random into training and test sets in a 7:3 ratio. The paper reports TCR Vbeta CDR3 sequencing of about 140 peripheral blood samples: approximately 41 ophthalmopathy, about 75 hyperthyroidism and approximately 17 progressor patients. Whether ophthalmopathy could be predicted prospectively was tested in an independent validation cohort made up of about 18 hyperthyroidism patients plus 17 patients who later progressed to ophthalmopathy. Following sampling, methimazole starting at 30 mg daily was given to hyperthyroidism patients, and high-dose intravenous methylprednisolone was given to ophthalmopathy patients. Summary of the overall study and its limitations: Most expanded thyroid clonotypes (frequency above 0.001) were also detected in blood, suggesting blood repertoires may reflect thyroid immune responses. A 13 V-J signature model separated ophthalmopathy from stable hyperthyroidism, with about 90% sensitivity and approximately 81% specificity in cross-validation and 80%/75% in testing. Sample size was not statistically predetermined, and investigators were not blinded to group allocation. During validation, the model predicted progression to ophthalmopathy a median of approximately 6 months ahead of onset, with around 71% sensitivity and about 72% specificity.

Any patient with an uncontrolled infection, another autoimmune disease, pregnancy or lactation was excluded. Diagnoses were based on clinical symptoms, serum thyroxine and TRAb, thyroid ultrasound and orbital computed tomography. Total RNA was extracted with Trizol reagent, and quality was checked on an Agilent 2100 Bioanalyzer. The chain links TRBV2 with TRBJ2-7, with no confidently assigned D gene. This receptor was obtained from an adult man with Graves' disease, either hyperthyroidism or ophthalmopathy (not recorded which). The sequenced sample was peripheral blood or thyroid tissue (not recorded which). The nucleotides read TGTGCCAGCAGTGAAACCCCCTTGGGATCCTACGAGCAGTACTTC. It is translated as CASSETPLGSYEQYF.